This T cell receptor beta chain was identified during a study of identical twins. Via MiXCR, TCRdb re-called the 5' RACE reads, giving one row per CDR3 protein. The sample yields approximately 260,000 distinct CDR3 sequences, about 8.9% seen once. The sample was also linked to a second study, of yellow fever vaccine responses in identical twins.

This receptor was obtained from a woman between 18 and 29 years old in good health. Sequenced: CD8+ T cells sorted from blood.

The CDR3 bases are TGTGCCAGCAGTTTCCCCTGGAGGGGATTCGGAGAGACCCAGTACTTC. It codes for CASSFPWRGFGETQYF. The V call is TRBV12-3 or TRBV12-4, the J call TRBJ2-5; a possible D gene is TRBD2 (6 bases). V lost 3 bases and J 4 bases, leaving 18 bases between the germline ends. CDR3 length equals 16 residues.